This TCR beta chain was sequenced for a study of control samples from healthy donors and cancer patients (dated by TCRdb to 2018 to 2020). According to the germline V gene (reference sequence), CDR1 reads GTSNPN and CDR2 reads SVGIG. Spanning cysteine to phenylalanine, the CDR3 consists of 12 amino acids. The kept DNA is CDR3 alone, 36 bases in frame from the first base. V is shortened by 0 bases, J by 5 bases, and the region joining them spans 7 bases. Libraries were prepared through the immunoSEQ multiplex PCR assay. What TCRdb holds here is the immuneACCESS table cut down to in-frame rearrangements. Part of the clones is not present; checked against another copy, under half of the missing clones reflect an unresolved V gene, and the others are unexplained. For this sample the table gives about 98,000 clones, of which approximately 81% were detected only once. In total, the top ten clones hold about 10% of the sample.

Details on this clone: What this receptor recognizes is not known. Per-base qualities were not stored, and no clone one base away is much larger. Other DNA variants within this sample encode the same CDR3.

Sequencing was done on a sample of blood. The TCR originated in a woman aged 30 to 39 in good health. The V and J segments used are TRBV30 and TRBJ1-2, with TRBD1 perhaps the D gene, on 6 matching bases. The CDR3 protein sequence reads: CAWSVGGYGYTF. The DNA sequence is TGTGCCTGGAGTGTAGGGGGATATGGCTACACCTTC.